The source of this TCR beta chain is a study of blood T cell repertoires in COVID-19. As for the study in general: T cells, B-cell-depleted T cells, or PBMCs supplied cDNA or gDNA.

Original analysis: Reference gene primer amplification in the assay estimated nucleated cell counts. Measured with immunoSEQ multiplex PCR; TCRdb has only the in-frame clones, and not every one. That table is the source of V, J and clone size, and D and trimming were worked out from the DNA. The data contain about 200,000 clones, around 84% of them singletons. The clonotype comes from a human donor in a cohort sampled during active COVID-19. Sequencing was carried out using peripheral blood.

CDR3 region: CASSLRYNEQFF. Here the CDR3 DNA reads TGTGCCAGCAGTTTACGGTACAATGAGCAGTTCTTC. The rearrangement joins TRBV27 to TRBJ2-1; D unclear. The CDR3 has 12 amino acids. V dropped 2 bases and J dropped 4 bases, with 3 bases sitting between them. The germline CDR1 and CDR2 sequences are MNHEY and SMNVEV (reference sequence).